This entry describes one TCR beta chain. Its antigen is currently unknown. Libraries were prepared by immunoSEQ multiplex PCR; TCRdb keeps only in-frame clonotypes and omits some of them. Among tens of thousands of clones listed, about 80% were seen once. Described time point: baseline, week 1 (first vaccination visit). Treatment defined: pre-vaccination baseline after standard-of-care therapy. Tumors from donors were new WHO grade 3 or 4 IDH1-mutant astrocytomas with ATRX loss. The data stem from a study of a mutant IDH1 vaccine in newly diagnosed glioma. In the study overall: Those enrolled had earlier been treated with radiotherapy, temozolomide, or both, mostly both.

Study observations and caveats: No link was apparently found between pseudoprogression and changes in top peripheral T cell clonotypes.

The input for sequencing was PBMCs, taken from a glioma patient treated with radiotherapy, temozolomide or both. The TCR was taken from a woman between 35 and 50 years old with glioma.

This chain's CDR3 is CSVKGGQGARTEAFF. The CDR3 DNA is TGCAGCGTTAAGGGCGGGCAGGGGGCGAGGACTGAAGCTTTCTTT. The chain employs TRBV29-1 and TRBJ1-1; 8 bases are a match to TRBD1. The V segment lost 5 bases and the J segment 5 bases; nucleotides outside the gene matches: 13. This CDR3 has 15 residues. Germline CDR1 is SQVTM and CDR2 is ANQGSEA.